This T cell receptor beta chain was found in a study of identifying expanded T cells in peripheral blood. Study findings and constraints: Variance in clone template counts between two-week samples significantly increased with total template count across all healthy donors. Differentially abundant clones: roughly 1.2 between replicates, around 16 at around 2 weeks, over 18 at four.

Data came from immunoSEQ multiplex PCR; TCRdb stores just in-frame clones and leaves some out. The sample has nearly 60,000 clones, roughly nine tenths seen once. To note about this clone: The target antigen is unknown.

The CDR3 length is 14 residues. The V end was cut by 1 base, the J end by 4 bases, with 11 bases between. Germline V gene sequence: CDR1 SGHDN, CDR2 FVKESK. Healthy donors had no documented immune events, such as infections, while sampled. The chain uses TRBV14 and TRBJ2-7; D might be TRBD1 or TRBD2, each matching 5 bases. Sequenced input: blood. This TCR derives from a person aged 18 to 75 in good health. CDR3 region: CASSQVGGRYEQYF. The CDR3 nucleotides read TGTGCCAGCAGCCAAGTTGGGGGACGGTACGAGCAGTACTTC. Using reference TRBV14 and TRBJ2-7 for the parts outside the CDR3, the full variable domain is EAGVTQFPSHSVIEKGQTVTLRCDPISGHDNLYWYRRVMGKEIKFLLHFVKESKQDESGMPNNRFLAERTGGTYSTLKVQPAELEDSGVYFCASSQVGGRYEQYFGPGTRLTVT.